The T cell receptor (beta chain) under discussion was sequenced for a study of T cell responses to AZD1222 COVID-19 vaccine. Across the whole study: Second-dose recipients at about 4 or about 12 weeks were treated as one pooled group. Study results and limitations: Spike was spanned by vaccine-associated CD4 TCRs, which were dominant at 160-218 and 743-854. Donors, mostly white British, included more females; clonal diversity was possibly underestimated.

This CDR3 comprises 13 residues. Germline loops: CDR1 SGHDN, CDR2 FVKESK. J lost 7 bases, V lost 1 base, and 3 bases had no gene match. As regards this clone: No antigen is known for it.

Sequencing used immunoSEQ multiplex PCR; TCRdb keeps in-frame clones, though not all of them. The sample contains 29,000 or so clones, about 94% of which appear only once. The sequenced sample was peripheral blood, obtained on day 0 of AZD1222 vaccination. The clonotype comes from an adult in good health. V is TRBV14 and J is TRBJ1-1, with 7 bases that match TRBD1. The CDR3 protein is CASSQVDRVEAFF. The CDR3 DNA is TGTGCCAGCAGCCAAGTCGACAGGGTTGAAGCTTTCTTT.